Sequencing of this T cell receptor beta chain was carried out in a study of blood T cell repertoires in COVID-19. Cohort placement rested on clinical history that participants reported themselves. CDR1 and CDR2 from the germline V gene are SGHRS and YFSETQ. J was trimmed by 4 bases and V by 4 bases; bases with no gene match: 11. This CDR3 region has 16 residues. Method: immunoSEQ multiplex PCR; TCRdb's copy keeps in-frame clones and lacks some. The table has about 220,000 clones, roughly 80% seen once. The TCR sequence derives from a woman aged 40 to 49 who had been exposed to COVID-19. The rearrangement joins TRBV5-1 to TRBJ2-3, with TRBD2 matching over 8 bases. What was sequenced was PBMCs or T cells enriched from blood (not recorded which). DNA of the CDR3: TGCGCCAGCAGCCCAACCGGGACTAGTGCAGCAGATACGCAGTATTTT. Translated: CASSPTGTSAADTQYF.